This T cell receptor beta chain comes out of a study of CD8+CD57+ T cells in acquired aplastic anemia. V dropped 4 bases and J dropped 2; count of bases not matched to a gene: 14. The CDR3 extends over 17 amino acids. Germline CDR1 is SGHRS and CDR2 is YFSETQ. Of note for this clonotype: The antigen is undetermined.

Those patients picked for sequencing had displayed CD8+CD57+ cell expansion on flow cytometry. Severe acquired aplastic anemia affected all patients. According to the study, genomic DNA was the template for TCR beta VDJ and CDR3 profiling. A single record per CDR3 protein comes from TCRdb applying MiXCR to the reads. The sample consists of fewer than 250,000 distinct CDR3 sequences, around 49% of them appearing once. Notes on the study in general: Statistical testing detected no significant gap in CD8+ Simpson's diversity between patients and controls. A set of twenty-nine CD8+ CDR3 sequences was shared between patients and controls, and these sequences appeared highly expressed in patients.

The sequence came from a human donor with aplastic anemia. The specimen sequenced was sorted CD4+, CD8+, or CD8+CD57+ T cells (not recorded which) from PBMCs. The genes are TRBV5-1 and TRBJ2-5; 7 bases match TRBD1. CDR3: CASSQDISGTVQETQYF. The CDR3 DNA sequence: TGCGCCAGCAGCCAAGACATCTCTGGGACAGTACAAGAGACCCAGTACTTC.